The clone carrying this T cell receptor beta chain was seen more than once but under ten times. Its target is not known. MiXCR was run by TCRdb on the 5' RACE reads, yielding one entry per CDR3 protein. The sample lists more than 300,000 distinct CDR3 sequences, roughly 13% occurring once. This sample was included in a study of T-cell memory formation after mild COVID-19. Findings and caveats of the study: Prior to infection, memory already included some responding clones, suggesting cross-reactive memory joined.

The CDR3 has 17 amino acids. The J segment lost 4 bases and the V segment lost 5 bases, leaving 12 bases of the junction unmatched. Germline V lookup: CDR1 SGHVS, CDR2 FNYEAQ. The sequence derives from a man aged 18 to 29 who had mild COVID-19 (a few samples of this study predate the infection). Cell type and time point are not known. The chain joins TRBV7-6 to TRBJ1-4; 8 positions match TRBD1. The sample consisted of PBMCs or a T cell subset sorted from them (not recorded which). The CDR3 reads CASSGQGGRQLNEKLFF. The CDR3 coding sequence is TGTGCCAGCAGCGGACAGGGTGGCCGGCAACTTAATGAAAAACTGTTTTTT.